This T cell receptor beta chain was sequenced for a study of control samples from healthy donors and cancer patients. In this sample, this clone turned up once. Sequenced by immunoSEQ multiplex PCR; TCRdb stores in-frame clones only, minus some. The table lists 100,000 to 150,000 clones, 80% to 95% of them singletons. This TCR came from a man between 18 and 35 years old in good health. What was sequenced was blood.

The CDR3 region is CASSQGLRTRNTGELFF. The CDR3 DNA follows: TGTGCCAGCAGCCAAGGGTTGCGGACAAGGAACACCGGGGAGCTGTTTTTT. The chain joins TRBV3-1 (or the pseudogene TRBV3-2) to TRBJ2-2; D perhaps matches TRBD1 (5 bases). This CDR3 region has 17 residues. V dropped 1 base and J dropped 1 base, with 13 bases sitting between them. Germline V lookup: CDR1 LGHDT, CDR2 YNNKEL (reference sequence).